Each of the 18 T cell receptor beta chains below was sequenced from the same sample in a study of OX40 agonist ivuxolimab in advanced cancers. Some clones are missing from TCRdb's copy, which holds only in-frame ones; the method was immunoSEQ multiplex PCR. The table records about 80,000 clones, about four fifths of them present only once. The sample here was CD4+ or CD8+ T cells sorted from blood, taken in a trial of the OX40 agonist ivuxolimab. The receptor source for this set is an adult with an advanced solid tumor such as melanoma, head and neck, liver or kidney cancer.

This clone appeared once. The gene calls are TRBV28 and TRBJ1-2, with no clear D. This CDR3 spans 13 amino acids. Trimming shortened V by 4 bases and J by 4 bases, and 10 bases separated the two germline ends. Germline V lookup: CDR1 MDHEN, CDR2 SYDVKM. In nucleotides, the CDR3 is TGTGCCAGCAGTTCGAGAGGAACCTATGGCTACACCTTC. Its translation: CASSSRGTYGYTF.

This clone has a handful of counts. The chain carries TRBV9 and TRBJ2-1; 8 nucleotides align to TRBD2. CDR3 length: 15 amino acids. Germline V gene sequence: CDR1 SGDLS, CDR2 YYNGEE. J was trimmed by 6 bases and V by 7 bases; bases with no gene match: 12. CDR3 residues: CASREGLGEVNEQFF. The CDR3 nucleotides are TGTGCCAGCCGGGAGGGCTTGGGGGAGGTCAATGAGCAGTTCTTC.

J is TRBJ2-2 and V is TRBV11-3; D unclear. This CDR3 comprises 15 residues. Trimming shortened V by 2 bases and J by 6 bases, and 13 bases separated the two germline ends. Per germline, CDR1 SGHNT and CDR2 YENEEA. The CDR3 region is CASSLLLAVAGELFF. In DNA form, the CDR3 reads TGTGCCAGCAGCTTACTTCTCGCGGTAGCCGGGGAGCTGTTTTTT.

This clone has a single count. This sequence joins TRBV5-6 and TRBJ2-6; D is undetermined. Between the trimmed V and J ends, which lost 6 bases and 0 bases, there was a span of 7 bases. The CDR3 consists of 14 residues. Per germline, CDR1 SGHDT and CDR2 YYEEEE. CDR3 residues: CASNGISGANVLTF. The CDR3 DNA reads TGTGCCAGCAATGGCATCTCTGGGGCCAACGTCCTGACTTTC.

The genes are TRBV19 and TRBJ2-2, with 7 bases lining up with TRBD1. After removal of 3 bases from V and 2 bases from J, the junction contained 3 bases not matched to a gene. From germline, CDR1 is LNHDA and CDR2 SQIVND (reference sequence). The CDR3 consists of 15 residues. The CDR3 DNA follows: TGTGCCAGTAGTATTCCAGGGGGAAACACCGGGGAGCTGTTTTTT. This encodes CASSIPGGNTGELFF.

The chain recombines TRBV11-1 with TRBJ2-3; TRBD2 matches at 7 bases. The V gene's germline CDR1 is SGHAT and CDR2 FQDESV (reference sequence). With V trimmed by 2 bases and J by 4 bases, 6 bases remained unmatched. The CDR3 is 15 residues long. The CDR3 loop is CASSLSGTNADTQYF. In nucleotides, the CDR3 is TGTGCCAGCAGCTTATCCGGGACTAATGCAGATACGCAGTATTTT. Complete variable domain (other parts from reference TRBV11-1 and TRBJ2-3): EAEVAQSPRYKITEKSQAVAFWCDPISGHATLYWYRQILGQGPELLVQFQDESVVDDSQLPKDRFSAERLKGVDSTLKIQPAELGDSAMYLCASSLSGTNADTQYFGPGTRLTVL.

The DNA for the CDR3 is TGTGCCAGCAGGAGACGGGGGACTAACTATGGCTACACCTTC. Translated: CASRRRGTNYGYTF. This chain connects TRBV6-1 to TRBJ1-2; D might be TRBD1 (5 bases). There are 14 residues in the CDR3. Trimming cost V 6 bases and J 0 bases, with 11 bases left between them. Germline V gene data show CDR1 as MNHNS and CDR2 as SASEGT.

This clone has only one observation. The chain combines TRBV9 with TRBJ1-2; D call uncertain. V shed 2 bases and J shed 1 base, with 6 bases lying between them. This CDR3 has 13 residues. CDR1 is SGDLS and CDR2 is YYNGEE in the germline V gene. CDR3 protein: CASSVRLNYGYTF. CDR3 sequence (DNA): TGTGCCAGCAGCGTTCGTCTTAACTATGGCTACACCTTC. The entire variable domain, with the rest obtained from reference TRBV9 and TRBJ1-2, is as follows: DSGVTQTPKHLITATGQRVTLRCSPRSGDLSVYWYQQSLDQGLQFLIQYYNGEERAKGNILERFSAQQFPDLHSELNLSSLELGDSALYFCASSVRLNYGYTFGSGTRLTVV.

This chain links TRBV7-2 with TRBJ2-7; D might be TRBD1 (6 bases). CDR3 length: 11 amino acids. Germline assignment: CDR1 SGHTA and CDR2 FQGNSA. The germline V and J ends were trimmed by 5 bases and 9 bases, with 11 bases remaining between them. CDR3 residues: CASSEQGVQYF. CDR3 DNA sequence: TGTGCCAGCAGCGAACAGGGTGTGCAGTACTTC.

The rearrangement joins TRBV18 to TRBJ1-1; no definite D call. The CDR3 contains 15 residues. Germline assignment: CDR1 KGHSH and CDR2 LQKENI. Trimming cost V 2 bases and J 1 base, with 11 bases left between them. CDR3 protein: CASSPGRSKNTEAFF. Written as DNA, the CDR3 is TGTGCCAGCTCACCAGGTCGCTCTAAGAACACTGAAGCTTTCTTT. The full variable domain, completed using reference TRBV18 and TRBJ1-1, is NAGVMQNPRHLVRRRGQEARLRCSPMKGHSHVYWYRQLPEEGLKFMVYLQKENIIDESGMPKERFSAEFPKEGPSILRIQQVVRGDSAAYFCASSPGRSKNTEAFFGQGTRLTVV.

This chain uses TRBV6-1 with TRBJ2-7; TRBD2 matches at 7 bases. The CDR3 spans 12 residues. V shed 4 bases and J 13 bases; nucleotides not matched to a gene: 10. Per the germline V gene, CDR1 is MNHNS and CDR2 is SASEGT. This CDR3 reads CASSVERTRCYF. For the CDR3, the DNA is TGTGCCAGCAGTGTCGAAAGGACTAGATGTTACTTC.

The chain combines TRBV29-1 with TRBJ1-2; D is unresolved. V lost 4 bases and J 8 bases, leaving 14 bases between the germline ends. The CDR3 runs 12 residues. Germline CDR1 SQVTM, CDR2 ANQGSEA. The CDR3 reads CSVVDSSYGYTF. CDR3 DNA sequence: TGCAGCGTTGTTGACTCTTCGTACGGCTACACCTTC.

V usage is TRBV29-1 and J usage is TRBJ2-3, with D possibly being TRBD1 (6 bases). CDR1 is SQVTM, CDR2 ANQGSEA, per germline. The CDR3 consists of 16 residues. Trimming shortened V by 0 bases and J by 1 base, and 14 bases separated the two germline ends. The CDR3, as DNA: TGCAGCGTTGAAGATCCTGACAGGACGGGCACAGATACGCAGTATTTT. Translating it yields CSVEDPDRTGTDTQYF.

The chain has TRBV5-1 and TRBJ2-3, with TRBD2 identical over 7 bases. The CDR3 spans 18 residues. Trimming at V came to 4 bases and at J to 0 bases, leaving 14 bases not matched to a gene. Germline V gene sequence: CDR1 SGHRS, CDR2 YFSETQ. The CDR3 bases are TGCGCCAGCAGCCGTCGTAAGGTTGCGGGGGAAAGCACAGATACGCAGTATTTT. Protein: CASSRRKVAGESTDTQYF.

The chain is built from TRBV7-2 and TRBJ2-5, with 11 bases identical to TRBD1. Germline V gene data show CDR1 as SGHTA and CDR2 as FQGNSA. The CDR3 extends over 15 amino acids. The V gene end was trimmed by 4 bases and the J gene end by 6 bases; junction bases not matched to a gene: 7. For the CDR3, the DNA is TGTGCCAGCAGCTCCAGGACAGGGGGCACGCAGACCCAGTACTTC. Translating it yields CASSSRTGGTQTQYF.

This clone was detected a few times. CDR3 in amino acids: CASRSPGGSHTEAFF. CDR3 nucleotide sequence: TGTGCCAGTAGGTCGCCAGGGGGCTCCCACACTGAAGCTTTCTTT. This sequence joins TRBV19 and TRBJ1-1, with 8 nucleotides matching TRBD1. The ends lost 6 bases at V and 3 bases at J; junction bases unmatched: 9. From germline, CDR1 is LNHDA and CDR2 SQIVND (reference sequence). The CDR3 runs 15 residues. The full variable domain, rest sourced from reference TRBV19 and TRBJ1-1, is DGGITQSPKYLFRKEGQNVTLSCEQNLNHDAMYWYRQDPGQGLRLIYYSQIVNDFQKGDIAEGYSVSREKKESFPLTVTSAQKNPTAFYLCASRSPGGSHTEAFFGQGTRLTVV.

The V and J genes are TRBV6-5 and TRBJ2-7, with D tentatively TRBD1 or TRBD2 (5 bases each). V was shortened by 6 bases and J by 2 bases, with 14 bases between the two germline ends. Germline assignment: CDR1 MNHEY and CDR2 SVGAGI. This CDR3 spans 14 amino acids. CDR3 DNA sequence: TGTGCCAGCAGCTCGTCCCCGGGGCCCTACGAGCAGTACTTC. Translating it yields CASSSSPGPYEQYF.

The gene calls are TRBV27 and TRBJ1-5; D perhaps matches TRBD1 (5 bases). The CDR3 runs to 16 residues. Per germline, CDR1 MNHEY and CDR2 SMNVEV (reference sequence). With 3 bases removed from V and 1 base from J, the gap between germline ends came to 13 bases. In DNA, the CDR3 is TGTGCCAGCAGTTTTGGGGGTTCGGGGAGCAATCAGCCCCAGCATTTT. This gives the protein CASSFGGSGSNQPQHF.